This T cell receptor beta chain was sequenced in a study of identical twins. General study points: Cord blood beta clonotypes present at high abundance carried fewer insertions; no such pattern appeared in memory repertoires. The degree of excess twin sharing was weaker in beta out-of-frame sequences. Alpha sequences that were out-of-frame and twin-shared showed an excess of low generation probability.

Germline loops: CDR1 SGHRS, CDR2 YFSETQ. With 4 bases removed from V and 1 base from J, the gap between germline ends came to 25 bases. This CDR3 region has 19 residues. As to this clonotype: As yet, its antigen is unknown.

Template switching (which added a universal primer site) was used, and cDNA carried unique molecular identifiers. TCRdb re-called the 5' RACE reads through MiXCR, storing one row per CDR3 protein. The sample holds 450,000 or so distinct CDR3 sequences, 14% seen once. The same data also contributed to another study, on yellow fever vaccine responses in identical twins.

This clonotype originated in a woman younger than 30 in good health. V gene TRBV5-1 combines with J gene TRBJ2-3, with TRBD2 as a possible D gene (7 bases). Sequencing used CD4+ T cells sorted from blood. The CDR3 DNA is TGCGCCAGCAGCCCCGCGGTCGGGGGGCGCGGATTAGGCACAGATACGCAGTATTTT. It yields the protein CASSPAVGGRGLGTDTQYF.